This TCR beta chain was retrieved from a study of shared clonotypes between healthy human individuals. V dropped 5 bases and J dropped 1; count of bases not matched to a gene: 14. The CDR3 contains 19 residues. CDR1 is SGHTA and CDR2 is FQGNSA in the germline V gene. Method: immunoSEQ multiplex PCR; TCRdb's copy keeps in-frame clones and lacks some. Seen here are a few million clones, roughly nine tenths observed once, and the top ten hold about 0.13%. The gene calls are TRBV7-2 and TRBJ2-3; 11 bases map to TRBD2. The sample consisted of naive CD4+ T cells sorted from blood. Subset here: CD45RA+ positively selected. This TCR was recovered from a man younger than 30 in good health. The CDR3 coding sequence is TGTGCCAGCAGCCTCCGACTAGCGGGGATCACCATCGGCACAGATACGCAGTATTTT. As protein: CASSLRLAGITIGTDTQYF.